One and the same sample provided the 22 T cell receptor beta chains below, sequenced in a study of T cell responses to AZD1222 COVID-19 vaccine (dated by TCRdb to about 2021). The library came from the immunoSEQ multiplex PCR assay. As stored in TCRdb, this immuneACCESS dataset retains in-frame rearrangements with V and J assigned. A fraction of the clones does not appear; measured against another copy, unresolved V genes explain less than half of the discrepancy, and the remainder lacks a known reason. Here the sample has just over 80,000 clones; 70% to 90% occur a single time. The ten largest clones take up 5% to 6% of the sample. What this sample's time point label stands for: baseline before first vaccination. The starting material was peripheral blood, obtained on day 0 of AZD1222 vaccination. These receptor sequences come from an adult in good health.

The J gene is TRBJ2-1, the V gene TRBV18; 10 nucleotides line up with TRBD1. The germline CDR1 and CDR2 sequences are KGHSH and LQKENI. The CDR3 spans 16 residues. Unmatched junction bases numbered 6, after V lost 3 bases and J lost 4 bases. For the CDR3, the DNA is TGTGCCAGCTCACCGACGGGACAGGGGAATTACAATGAGCAGTTCTTC. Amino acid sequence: CASSPTGQGNYNEQFF.

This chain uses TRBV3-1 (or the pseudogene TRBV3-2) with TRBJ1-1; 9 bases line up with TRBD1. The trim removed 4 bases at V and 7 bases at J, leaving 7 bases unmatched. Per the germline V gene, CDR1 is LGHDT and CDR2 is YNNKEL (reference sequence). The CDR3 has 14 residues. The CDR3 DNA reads TGTGCCAGCAGCCCCCACGGGACAGGGAATGAAGCTTTCTTT. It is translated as CASSPHGTGNEAFF.

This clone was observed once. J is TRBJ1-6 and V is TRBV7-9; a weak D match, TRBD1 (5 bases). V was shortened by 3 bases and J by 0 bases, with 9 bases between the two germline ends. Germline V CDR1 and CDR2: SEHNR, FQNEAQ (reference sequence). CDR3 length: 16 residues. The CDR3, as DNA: TGTGCCAGCAGCTTGTGGGGGATCTCCTATAATTCACCCCTCCACTTT. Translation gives CASSLWGISYNSPLHF.

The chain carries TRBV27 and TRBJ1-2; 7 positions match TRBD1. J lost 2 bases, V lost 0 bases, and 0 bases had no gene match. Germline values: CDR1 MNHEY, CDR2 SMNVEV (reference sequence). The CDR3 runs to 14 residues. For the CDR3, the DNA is TGTGCCAGCAGTTTATCAGGGGGCAACTATGGCTACACCTTC. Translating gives CASSLSGGNYGYTF.

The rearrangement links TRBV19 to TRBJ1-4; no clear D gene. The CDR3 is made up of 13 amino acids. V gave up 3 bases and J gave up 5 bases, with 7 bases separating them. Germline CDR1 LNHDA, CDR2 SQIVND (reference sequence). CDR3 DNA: TGTGCCAGTAGTATCACCAGAAATGAAAAACTGTTTTTT. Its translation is CASSITRNEKLFF.

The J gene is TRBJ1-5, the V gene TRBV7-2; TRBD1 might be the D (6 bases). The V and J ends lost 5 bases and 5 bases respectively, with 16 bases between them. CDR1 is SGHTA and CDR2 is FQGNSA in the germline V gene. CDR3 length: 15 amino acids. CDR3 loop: CASSPSGTPDQPQHF. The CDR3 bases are TGTGCCAGCAGCCCCTCCGGGACACCCGATCAGCCCCAGCATTTT.

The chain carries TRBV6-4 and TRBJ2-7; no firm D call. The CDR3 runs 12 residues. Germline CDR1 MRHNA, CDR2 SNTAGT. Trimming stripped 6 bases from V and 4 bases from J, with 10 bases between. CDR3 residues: CASSGPLYEQYF. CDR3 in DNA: TGTGCCAGCAGCGGACCGCTTTACGAGCAGTACTTC.

CDR3 in DNA: TGTGCCAGCAGCCAACGGGGTAAAAGATCCTATAATTCACCCCTCCACTTT. It is translated as CASSQRGKRSYNSPLHF. The rearrangement joins TRBV14 to TRBJ1-6, with D unclear. The germline gives CDR1 SGHDN, CDR2 FVKESK. The CDR3 has 17 amino acids. Trimming cost V 2 bases and J 1 base, with 12 bases left between them.

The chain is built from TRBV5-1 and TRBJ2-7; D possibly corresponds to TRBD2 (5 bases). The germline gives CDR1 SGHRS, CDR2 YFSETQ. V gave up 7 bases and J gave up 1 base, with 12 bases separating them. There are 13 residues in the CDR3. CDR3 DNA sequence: TGCGCCAGCCGGGTTAGCGAGTCCTACGAGCAGTACTTC. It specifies CASRVSESYEQYF.

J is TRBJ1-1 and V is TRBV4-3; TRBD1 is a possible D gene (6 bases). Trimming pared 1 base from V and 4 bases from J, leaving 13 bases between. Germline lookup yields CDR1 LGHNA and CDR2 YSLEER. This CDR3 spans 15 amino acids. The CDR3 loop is CASSQGSRGPTEAFF. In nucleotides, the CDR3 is TGCGCCAGCAGCCAAGGTAGCAGGGGCCCCACTGAAGCTTTCTTT.

The CDR3 DNA sequence: TGTGCCAGCAGTTTATCGTGGGATGGCTATGGCTACACCTTC. It codes for CASSLSWDGYGYTF. The chain carries TRBV27 and TRBJ1-2; D call uncertain. Germline V CDR1 and CDR2: MNHEY, SMNVEV (reference sequence). The V end lost 0 bases, the J end lost 4 bases, and 9 bases lay between the germline ends. This CDR3 spans 14 amino acids.

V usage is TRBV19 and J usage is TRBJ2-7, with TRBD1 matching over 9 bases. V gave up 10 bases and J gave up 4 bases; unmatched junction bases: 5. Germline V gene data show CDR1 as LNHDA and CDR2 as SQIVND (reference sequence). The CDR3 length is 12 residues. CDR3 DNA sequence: TGTGCCACGGGACAGGGAGCTTACGAGCAGTACTTC. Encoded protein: CATGQGAYEQYF.

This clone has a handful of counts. CDR3 in amino acids: CAARDVNTGELFF. CDR3 DNA sequence: TGTGCCGCCCGGGACGTAAACACCGGGGAGCTGTTTTTT. The rearrangement links TRBV27 to TRBJ2-2, with D tentatively TRBD1 or TRBD2 (5 bases each). The CDR3 covers 13 residues. V lost 11 bases and J 2 bases, leaving 12 bases between the germline ends. Germline V gene data show CDR1 as MNHEY and CDR2 as SMNVEV (reference sequence).

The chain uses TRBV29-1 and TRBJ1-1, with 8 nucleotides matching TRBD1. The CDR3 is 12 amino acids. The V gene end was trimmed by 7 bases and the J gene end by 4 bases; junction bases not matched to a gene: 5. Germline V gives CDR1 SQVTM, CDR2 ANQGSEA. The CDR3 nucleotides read TGCAGCGGTAGGACAGGGCCCACTGAAGCTTTCTTT. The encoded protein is CSGRTGPTEAFF.

The CDR3 protein is CASSPSWAGYYGYTF. In DNA, the CDR3 is TGTGCCAGCAGCCCCTCGTGGGCAGGCTACTATGGCTACACCTTC. The rearrangement uses TRBV28 and TRBJ1-2; no firm D call. The CDR3 is 15 amino acids. V lost 6 bases and J lost 3, with 17 bases in between. CDR1 is MDHEN and CDR2 is SYDVKM in the germline V gene.

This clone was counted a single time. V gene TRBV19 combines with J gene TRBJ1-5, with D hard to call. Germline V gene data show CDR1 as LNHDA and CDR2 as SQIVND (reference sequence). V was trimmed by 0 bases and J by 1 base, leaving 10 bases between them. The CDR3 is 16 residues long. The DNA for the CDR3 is TGTGCCAGTAGTATAGATTGGCAGACCAGCAATCAGCCCCAGCATTTT. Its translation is CASSIDWQTSNQPQHF.

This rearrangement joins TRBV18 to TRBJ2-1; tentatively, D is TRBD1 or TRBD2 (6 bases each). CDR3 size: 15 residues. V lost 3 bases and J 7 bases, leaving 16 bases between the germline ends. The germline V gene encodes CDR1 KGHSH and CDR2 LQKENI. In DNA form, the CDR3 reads TGTGCCAGCTCACCCTTCCGGGGGCAAGGGAATGAGCAGTTCTTC. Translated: CASSPFRGQGNEQFF.

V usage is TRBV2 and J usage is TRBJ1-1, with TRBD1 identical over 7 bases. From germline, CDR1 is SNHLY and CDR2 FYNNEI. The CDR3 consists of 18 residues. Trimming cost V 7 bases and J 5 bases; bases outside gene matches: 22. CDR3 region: CASNGFSRDSGAQTEAFF. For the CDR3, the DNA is TGTGCCAGCAATGGATTCTCCCGGGACAGCGGGGCACAGACTGAAGCTTTCTTT.

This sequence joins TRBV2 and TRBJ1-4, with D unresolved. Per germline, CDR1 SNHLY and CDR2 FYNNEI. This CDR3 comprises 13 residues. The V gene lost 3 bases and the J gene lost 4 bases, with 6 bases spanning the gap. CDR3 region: CASSDWGNEKLFF. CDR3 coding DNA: TGTGCCAGCAGTGATTGGGGTAATGAAAAACTGTTTTTT. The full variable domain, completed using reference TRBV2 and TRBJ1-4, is EPEVTQTPSHQVTQMGQEVILRCVPISNHLYFYWYRQILGQKVEFLVSFYNNEISEKSEIFDDQFSVERPDGSNFTLKIRSTKLEDSAMYFCASSDWGNEKLFFGSGTQLSVL.

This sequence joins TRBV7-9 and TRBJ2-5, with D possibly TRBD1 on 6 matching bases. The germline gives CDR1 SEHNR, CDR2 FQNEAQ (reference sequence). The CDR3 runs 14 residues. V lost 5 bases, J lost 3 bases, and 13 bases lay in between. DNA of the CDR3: TGTGCCAGCAGCGTTCGGACAGAAAAAGAGACCCAGTACTTC. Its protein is CASSVRTEKETQYF.

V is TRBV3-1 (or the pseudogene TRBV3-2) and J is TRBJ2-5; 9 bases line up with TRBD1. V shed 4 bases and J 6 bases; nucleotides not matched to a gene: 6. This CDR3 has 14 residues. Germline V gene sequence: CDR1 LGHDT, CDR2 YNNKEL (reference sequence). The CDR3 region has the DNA TGTGCCAGCAGCCTCCGGGACAGGGTAAAGACCCAGTACTTC. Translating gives CASSLRDRVKTQYF.

CDR3 amino acids: CASSQEGRARELFF. The CDR3 DNA reads as TGCGCCAGCAGCCAAGAAGGGAGGGCCCGGGAGCTGTTTTTT. The genes are TRBV4-1 and TRBJ2-2; 7 bases map to TRBD2. Germline CDR1 is MGHRA and CDR2 is YSYEKL. The junction had 4 bases not matched to a gene; V was cut back by 0 bases and J by 9 bases. CDR3 length equals 14 residues.